The 7 T cell receptor beta chains listed next were all sequenced from one sample in a study of T cells in tuberculosis. Produced via immunoSEQ multiplex PCR; TCRdb's table is partial and in-frame only. Counted here are around 30,000 clones, more than 85% occurring once; the ten biggest clones make up 4.9%. Specimen: PBMCs. These receptors all stem from a donor between 10 and 35 years old with latent tuberculosis or without tuberculosis infection.

The chain links TRBV11-1 to TRBJ2-3, with 8 bases identical to TRBD1. CDR1 is SGHAT, CDR2 FQDESV, per germline (reference sequence). With V trimmed by 6 bases and J by 1 base, 3 bases remained unmatched. This CDR3 is built from 14 residues. The CDR3 DNA is TGTGCCAGCAGGGACAGGGCTGGCACAGATACGCAGTATTTT. Residues: CASRDRAGTDTQYF.

The chain uses TRBV6-1 and TRBJ1-2; D is unresolved. This CDR3 is built from 14 residues. Trimming stripped 2 bases from V and 2 bases from J, with 9 bases between. The germline V gene encodes CDR1 MNHNS and CDR2 SASEGT. CDR3 nucleotide sequence: TGTGCCAGCAGTGAATCCGCGGGAAACTATGGCTACACCTTC. Translating it yields CASSESAGNYGYTF.

This clone was seen a single time. J is TRBJ2-5 and V is TRBV5-1; 9 bases fit TRBD2. The J segment lost 5 bases and the V segment lost 5 bases, leaving 10 bases of the junction unmatched. The CDR3 extends over 15 amino acids. CDR1 is SGHRS and CDR2 is YFSETQ in the germline V gene. CDR3 in amino acids: CASSSREGPLETQYF. For the CDR3, the DNA is TGCGCCAGCAGTTCGCGGGAGGGCCCTCTCGAGACCCAGTACTTC.

The chain joins TRBV5-1 to TRBJ2-5; TRBD2 aligns across 9 bases. Germline lookup yields CDR1 SGHRS and CDR2 YFSETQ. V lost 6 bases, J lost 1 base, and 10 bases stayed unmatched. The CDR3 runs to 16 residues. The CDR3 loop is CASTTFAGGAQETQYF. The DNA for the CDR3 is TGCGCCAGCACAACTTTTGCGGGAGGGGCCCAAGAGACCCAGTACTTC.

This clone was found once. The chain is built from TRBV7-9 and TRBJ2-3, with 12 bases identical to TRBD2. This CDR3 is built from 17 residues. Germline lookup yields CDR1 SEHNR and CDR2 FQNEAQ (reference sequence). V gave up 4 bases and J gave up 4 bases; unmatched junction bases: 9. The CDR3 protein is CASSSRLAGDSSDTQYF. CDR3 DNA sequence: TGTGCCAGCAGCTCAAGACTAGCGGGAGATTCCTCAGATACGCAGTATTTT.

The sample holds a few counts of this clone. J is TRBJ2-1 and V is TRBV10-3; 7 bases agree with TRBD2. Germline assignment: CDR1 ENHRY and CDR2 SYGVKD. The ends lost 0 bases at V and 4 bases at J; junction bases unmatched: 6. CDR3 length: 16 residues. The CDR3 region has the DNA TGTGCCATCAGTGAGTCTCAAGCGGGAACATACAATGAGCAGTTCTTC. Protein sequence: CAISESQAGTYNEQFF.

Notes on this clone: Its ends do not fully match the called genes, so a read error is possible. This chain uses TRBV28 with TRBJ2-1; D gene unclear. In germline, CDR1 is MDHEN, CDR2 SYDVKM. The CDR3 has 16 amino acids. CDR3 nucleotides: TGTGCCAGCAGTTTGTTCTTTGCGCAATCCTCCAATGAGCAGTTCTTC. It yields the protein CASSLFFAQSSNEQFF.